This T cell receptor (beta chain) was obtained from a study of post-analysis software for immune sequencing data. Built from TCR beta cDNA, the libraries had unique molecular identifiers in them. TCRdb redid the calling of the PCR reads with MiXCR, one entry per CDR3 protein. The repertoire has fewer than 850,000 distinct CDR3 sequences, roughly 27% of them found once; the top ten carry roughly 0.53%. Comment on this clonotype: What it recognizes is unknown.

The germline V gene has CDR1 SNHLY and CDR2 FYNNEI. Trimming left V 6 bases short and J 0 bases short, with 8 bases between. The CDR3 runs 13 residues. Study observations and caveats: Relative to controls, patients had roughly five TRBV segments at higher frequency, with TRBV5-6, TRBV5-1 and TRBV20-1 among these.

The origin of this receptor is a girl aged 10-17 years with multiple sclerosis. The sample was blood. This chain connects TRBV2 to TRBJ1-2; D is ambiguous. The CDR3 DNA follows: TGTGCCAGCAGAAGCGACACTAACTATGGCTACACCTTC. Translating it yields CASRSDTNYGYTF.